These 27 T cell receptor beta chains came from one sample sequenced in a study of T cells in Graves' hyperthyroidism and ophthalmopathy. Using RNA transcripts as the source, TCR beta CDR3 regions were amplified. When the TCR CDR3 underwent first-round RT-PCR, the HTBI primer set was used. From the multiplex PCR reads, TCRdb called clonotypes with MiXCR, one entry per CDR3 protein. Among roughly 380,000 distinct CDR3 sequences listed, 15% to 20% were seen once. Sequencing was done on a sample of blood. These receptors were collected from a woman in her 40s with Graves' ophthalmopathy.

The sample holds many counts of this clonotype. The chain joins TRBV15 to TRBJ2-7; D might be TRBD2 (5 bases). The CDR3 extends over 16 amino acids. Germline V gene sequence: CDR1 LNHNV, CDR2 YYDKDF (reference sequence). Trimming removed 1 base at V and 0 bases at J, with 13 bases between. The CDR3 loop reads CATSRVLADPSYEQYF. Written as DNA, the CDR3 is TGTGCCACCAGCAGAGTCCTAGCAGATCCCTCCTACGAGCAGTACTTC.

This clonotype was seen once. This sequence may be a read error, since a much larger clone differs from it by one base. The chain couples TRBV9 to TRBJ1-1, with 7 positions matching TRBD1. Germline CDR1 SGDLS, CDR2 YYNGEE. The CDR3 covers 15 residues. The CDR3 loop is CASGVGGQMNTEAFF. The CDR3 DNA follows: TGTGCCAGCGGCGTAGGGGGACAGATGAACACTGAAGCTTTCTTT.

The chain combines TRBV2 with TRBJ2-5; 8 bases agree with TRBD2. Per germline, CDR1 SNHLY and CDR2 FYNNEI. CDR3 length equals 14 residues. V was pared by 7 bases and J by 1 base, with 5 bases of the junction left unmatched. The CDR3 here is CASNPGGFQETQYF. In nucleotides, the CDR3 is TGTGCCAGCAACCCGGGAGGGTTCCAAGAGACCCAGTACTTC.

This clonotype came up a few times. CDR3 region: CASSHLPPPYEQYF. CDR3 DNA sequence: TGTGCCAGCTCACATCTCCCCCCCCCCTACGAGCAGTACTTC. The chain combines TRBV18 with TRBJ2-7; D is unresolved. This CDR3 region has 14 residues. Per the germline V gene, CDR1 is KGHSH and CDR2 is LQKENI. V shed 4 bases and J shed 2 bases, with 12 bases lying between them.

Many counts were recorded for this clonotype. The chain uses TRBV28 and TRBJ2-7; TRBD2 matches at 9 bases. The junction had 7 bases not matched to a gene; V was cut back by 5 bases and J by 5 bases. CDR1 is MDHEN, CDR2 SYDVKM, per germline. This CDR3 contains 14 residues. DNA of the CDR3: TGTGCCAGCAGTCCTCTAGCGGGAAGAAACGAGCAGTACTTC. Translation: CASSPLAGRNEQYF.

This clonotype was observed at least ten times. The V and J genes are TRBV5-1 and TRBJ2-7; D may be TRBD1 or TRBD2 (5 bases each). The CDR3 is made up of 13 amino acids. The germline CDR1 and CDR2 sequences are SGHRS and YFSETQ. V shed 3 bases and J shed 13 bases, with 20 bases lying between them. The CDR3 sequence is CASSSSAGTEVYF. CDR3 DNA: TGCGCCAGCAGCTCAAGCGCCGGGACGGAGGTCTACTTC. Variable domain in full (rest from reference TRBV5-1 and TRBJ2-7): KAGVTQTPRYLIKTRGQQVTLSCSPISGHRSVSWYQQTPGQGLQFLFEYFSETQRNKGNFPGRFSGRQFSNSRSEMNVSTLELGDSALYLCASSSSAGTEVYFGPGTRLTVT.

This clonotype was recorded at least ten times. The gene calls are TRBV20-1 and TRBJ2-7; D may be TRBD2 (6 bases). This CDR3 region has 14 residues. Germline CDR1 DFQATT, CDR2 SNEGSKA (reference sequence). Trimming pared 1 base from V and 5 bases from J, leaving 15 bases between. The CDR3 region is CSARVLAGPHEQYF. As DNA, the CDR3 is TGCAGTGCTAGAGTATTGGCGGGACCCCACGAGCAGTACTTC.

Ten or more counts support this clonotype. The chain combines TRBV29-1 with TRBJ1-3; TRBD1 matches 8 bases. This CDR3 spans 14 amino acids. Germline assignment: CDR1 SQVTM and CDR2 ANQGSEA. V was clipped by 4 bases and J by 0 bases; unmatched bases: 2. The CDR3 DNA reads TGCAGCGTTGGACAGGGGAACTCTGGAAACACCATATATTTT. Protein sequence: CSVGQGNSGNTIYF.

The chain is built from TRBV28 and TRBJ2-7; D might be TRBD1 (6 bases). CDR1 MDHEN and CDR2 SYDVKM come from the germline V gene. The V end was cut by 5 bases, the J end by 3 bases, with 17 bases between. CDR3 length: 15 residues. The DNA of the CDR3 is TGTGCCAGCAGTCCCACAGGGTTGAATAACTACGAGCAGTACTTC. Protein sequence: CASSPTGLNNYEQYF.

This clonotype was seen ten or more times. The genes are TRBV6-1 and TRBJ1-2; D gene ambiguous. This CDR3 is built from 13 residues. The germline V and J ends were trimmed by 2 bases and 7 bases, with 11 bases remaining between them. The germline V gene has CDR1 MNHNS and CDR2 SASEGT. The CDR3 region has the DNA TGTGCCAGCAGTGAACTGACGTTGTCTGGCTACACCTTC. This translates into CASSELTLSGYTF.

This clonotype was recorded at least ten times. The CDR3 is CSVAGDRGPQAFF. The CDR3 DNA is TGCAGCGTTGCTGGAGACAGGGGACCCCAAGCTTTCTTT. The chain carries TRBV29-1 and TRBJ1-1; 8 positions agree with TRBD1. The CDR3 length is 13 residues. Germline V gene data show CDR1 as SQVTM and CDR2 as ANQGSEA. V lost 4 bases to trimming and J lost 9 bases; unmatched junction nucleotides: 10.

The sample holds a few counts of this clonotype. The CDR3 nucleotides read TGCGCCAGCAGCCACATGTTAAACACCGGGGAGCTGTTTTTT. It is translated as CASSHMLNTGELFF. The chain is built from TRBV4-1 and TRBJ2-2; D is unresolved. This CDR3 comprises 14 residues. The ends were cut back, 3 bases at V and 2 bases at J, with 7 bases in the middle. Germline V gene data show CDR1 as MGHRA and CDR2 as YSYEKL.

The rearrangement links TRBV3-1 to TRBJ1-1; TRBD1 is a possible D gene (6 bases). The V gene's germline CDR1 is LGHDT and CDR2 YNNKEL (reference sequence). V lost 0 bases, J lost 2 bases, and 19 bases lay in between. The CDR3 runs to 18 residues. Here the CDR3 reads CASSQDLFGTGTNTEAFF. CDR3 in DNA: TGTGCCAGCAGCCAAGATCTATTCGGCACAGGGACCAACACTGAAGCTTTCTTT.

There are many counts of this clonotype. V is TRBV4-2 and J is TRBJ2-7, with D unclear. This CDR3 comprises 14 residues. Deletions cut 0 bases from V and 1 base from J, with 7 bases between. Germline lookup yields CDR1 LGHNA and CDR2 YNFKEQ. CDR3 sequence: CASSQEADSYEQYF. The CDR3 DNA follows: TGTGCCAGCAGCCAAGAGGCTGATTCCTACGAGCAGTACTTC.

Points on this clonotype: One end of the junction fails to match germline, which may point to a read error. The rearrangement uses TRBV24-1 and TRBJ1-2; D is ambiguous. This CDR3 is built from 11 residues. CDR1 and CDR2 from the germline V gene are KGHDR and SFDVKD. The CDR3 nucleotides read TGTGCCATCAGTGATTTGGTTGGCTACAACTTC. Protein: CAISDLVGYNF.

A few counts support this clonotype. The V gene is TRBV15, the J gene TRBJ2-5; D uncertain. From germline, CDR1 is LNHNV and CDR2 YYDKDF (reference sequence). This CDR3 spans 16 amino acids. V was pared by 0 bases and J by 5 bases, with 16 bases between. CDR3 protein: CATSRDLGIVVETQYF. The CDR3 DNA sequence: TGTGCCACCAGCAGAGATCTTGGGATAGTGGTTGAGACCCAGTACTTC.

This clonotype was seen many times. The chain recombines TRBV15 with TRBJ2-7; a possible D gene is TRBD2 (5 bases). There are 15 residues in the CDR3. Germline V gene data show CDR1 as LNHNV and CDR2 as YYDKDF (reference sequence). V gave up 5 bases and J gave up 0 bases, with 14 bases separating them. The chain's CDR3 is CATSEFRGSSYEQYF. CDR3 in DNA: TGTGCCACCAGCGAGTTCCGGGGTAGCTCCTACGAGCAGTACTTC.

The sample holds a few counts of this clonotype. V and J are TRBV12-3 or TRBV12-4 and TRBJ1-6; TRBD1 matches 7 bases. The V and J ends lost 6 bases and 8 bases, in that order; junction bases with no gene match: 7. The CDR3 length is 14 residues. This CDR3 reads CASSVRQGDSPLHF. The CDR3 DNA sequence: TGTGCCAGCAGCGTCAGACAGGGAGATTCACCCCTCCACTTT.

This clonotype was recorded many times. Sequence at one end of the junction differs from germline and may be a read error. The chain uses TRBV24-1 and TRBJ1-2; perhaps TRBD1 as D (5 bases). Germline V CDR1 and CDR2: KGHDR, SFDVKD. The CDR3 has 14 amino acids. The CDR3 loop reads CATSGTPSNYGHTF. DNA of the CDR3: TGTGCCACCAGTGGGACACCCTCCAACTATGGCCACACCTTC.

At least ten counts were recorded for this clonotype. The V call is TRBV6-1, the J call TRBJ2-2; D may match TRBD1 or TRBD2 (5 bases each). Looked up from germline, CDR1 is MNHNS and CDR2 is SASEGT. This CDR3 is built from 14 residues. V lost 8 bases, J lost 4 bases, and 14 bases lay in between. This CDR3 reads CASLQGATTGELFF. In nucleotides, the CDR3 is TGTGCCAGCCTTCAGGGAGCGACCACCGGGGAGCTGTTTTTT.

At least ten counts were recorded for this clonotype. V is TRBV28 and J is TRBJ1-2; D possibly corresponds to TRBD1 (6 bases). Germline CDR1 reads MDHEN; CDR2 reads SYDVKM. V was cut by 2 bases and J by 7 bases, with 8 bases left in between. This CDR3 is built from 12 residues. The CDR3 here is CASSLIGGGYTF. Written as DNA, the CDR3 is TGTGCCAGCAGTTTAATAGGGGGTGGCTACACCTTC.

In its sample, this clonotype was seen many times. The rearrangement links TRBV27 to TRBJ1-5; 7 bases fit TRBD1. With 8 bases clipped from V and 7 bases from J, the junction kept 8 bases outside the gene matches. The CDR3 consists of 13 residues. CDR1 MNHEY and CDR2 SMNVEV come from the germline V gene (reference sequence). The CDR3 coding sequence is TGTGCCAGCCGTGACAGGGAAGAACAGCCCCAGCATTTT. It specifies CASRDREEQPQHF.

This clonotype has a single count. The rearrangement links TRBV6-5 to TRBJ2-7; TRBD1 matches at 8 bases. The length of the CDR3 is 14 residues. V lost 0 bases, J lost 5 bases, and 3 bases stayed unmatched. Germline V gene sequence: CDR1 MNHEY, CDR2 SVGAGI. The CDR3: CASSYSTGAHEQYF. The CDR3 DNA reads TGTGCCAGCAGTTACTCGACAGGGGCGCACGAGCAGTACTTC.

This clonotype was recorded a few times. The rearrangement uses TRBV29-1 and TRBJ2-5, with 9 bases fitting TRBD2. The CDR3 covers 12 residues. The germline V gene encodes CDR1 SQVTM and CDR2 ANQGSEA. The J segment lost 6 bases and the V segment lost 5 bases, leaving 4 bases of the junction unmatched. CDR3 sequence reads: CSVLSGSKTQYF. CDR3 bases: TGCAGCGTTCTTAGCGGGAGTAAGACCCAGTACTTC. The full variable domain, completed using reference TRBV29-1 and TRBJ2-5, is SAVISQKPSRDICQRGTSLTIQCQVDSQVTMMFWYRQQPGQSLTLIATANQGSEATYESGFVIDKFPISRPNLTFSTLTVSNMSPEDSSIYLCSVLSGSKTQYFGPGTRLLVL.

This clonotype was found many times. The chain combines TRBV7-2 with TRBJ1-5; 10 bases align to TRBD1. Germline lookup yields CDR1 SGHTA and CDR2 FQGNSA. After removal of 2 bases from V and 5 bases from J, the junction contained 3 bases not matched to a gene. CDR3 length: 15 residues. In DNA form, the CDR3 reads TGTGCCAGCAGCTTAAGGACAGGGGGGTATCAGCCCCAGCATTTT. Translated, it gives CASSLRTGGYQPQHF.

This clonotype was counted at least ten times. CDR3 bases: TGTGCCAGCAGTGAGCCGGGCGAAACCCTGGGAGAGCAGTACTTC. Translation: CASSEPGETLGEQYF. The chain has TRBV2 and TRBJ2-7, with no clear D. V lost 3 bases, J lost 7 bases, and 19 bases lay in between. The CDR3 consists of 15 residues. CDR1 SNHLY and CDR2 FYNNEI come from the germline V gene.

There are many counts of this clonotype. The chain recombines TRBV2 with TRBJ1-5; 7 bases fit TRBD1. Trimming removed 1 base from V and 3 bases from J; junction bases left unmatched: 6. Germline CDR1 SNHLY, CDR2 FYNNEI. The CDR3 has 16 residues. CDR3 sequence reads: CASSEVRTGFNQPQHF. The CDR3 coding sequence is TGTGCCAGCAGTGAAGTGCGGACAGGCTTCAATCAGCCCCAGCATTTT.